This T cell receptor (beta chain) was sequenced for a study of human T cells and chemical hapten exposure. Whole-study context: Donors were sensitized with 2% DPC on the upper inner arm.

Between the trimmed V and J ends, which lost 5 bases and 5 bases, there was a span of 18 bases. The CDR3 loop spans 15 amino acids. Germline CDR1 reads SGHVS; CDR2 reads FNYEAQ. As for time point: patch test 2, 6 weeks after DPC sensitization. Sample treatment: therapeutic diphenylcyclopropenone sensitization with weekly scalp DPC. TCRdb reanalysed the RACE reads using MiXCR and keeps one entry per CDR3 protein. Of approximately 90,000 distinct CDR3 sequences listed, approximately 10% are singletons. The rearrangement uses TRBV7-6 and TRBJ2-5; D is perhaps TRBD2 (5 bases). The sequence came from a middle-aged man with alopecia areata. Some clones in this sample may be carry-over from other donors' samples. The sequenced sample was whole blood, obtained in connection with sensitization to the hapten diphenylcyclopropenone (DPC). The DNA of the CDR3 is TGTGCCAGCAGCCCACCGGGTGCGGGCGGTGAGACCCAGTACTTC. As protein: CASSPPGAGGETQYF.